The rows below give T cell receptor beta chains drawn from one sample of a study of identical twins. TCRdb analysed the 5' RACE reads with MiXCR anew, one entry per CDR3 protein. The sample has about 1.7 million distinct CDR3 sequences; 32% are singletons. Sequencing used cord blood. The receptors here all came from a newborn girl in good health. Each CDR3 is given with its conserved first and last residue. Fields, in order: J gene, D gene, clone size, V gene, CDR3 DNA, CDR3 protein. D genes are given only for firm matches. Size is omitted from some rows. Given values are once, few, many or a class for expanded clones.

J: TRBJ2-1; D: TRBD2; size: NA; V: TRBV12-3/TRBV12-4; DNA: TGTGCCAGCACTGCGCCCGGGACTAGAAAGTTCTTC; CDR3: CASTAPGTRKFF
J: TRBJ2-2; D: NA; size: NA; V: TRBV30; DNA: TGTGCCTGGACCTTACCAAGTCAGGGGAGTAGGACCGGGGAGCTGTTTTTT; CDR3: CAWTLPSQGSRTGELFF
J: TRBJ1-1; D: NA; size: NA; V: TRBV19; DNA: TGTGCCAGTAGTCCTCGACAGAGCGGTGAAGCTTTCTTT; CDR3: CASSPRQSGEAFF
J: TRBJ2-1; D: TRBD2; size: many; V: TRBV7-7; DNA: TGTGCTAGCAGCTCCTCCCAGGGACTAGCGAGGTACAATGAGCAGTTCTTC; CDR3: CASSSSQGLARYNEQFF
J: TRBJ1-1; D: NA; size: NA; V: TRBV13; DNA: TGTGCCAGCAGATGCAGGGGGAACACTGAAGCTTTCTTT; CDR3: CASRCRGNTEAFF
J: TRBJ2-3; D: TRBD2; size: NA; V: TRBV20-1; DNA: TGCAGTGCTAGTCTCGAACTAGCGGGACGCACAGATACGCAGTATTTT; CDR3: CSASLELAGRTDTQYF
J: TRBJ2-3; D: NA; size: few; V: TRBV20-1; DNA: TGCAGTGCTAGAAGAACCATAGATGGGGATACGCAGTATTTT; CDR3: CSARRTIDGDTQYF
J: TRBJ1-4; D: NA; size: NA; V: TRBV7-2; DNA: TGTGCCAGCAAACCTTGGGGAGCAACTAATGAAAAACTGTTTTTT; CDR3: CASKPWGATNEKLFF
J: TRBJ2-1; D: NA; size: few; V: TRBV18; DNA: TGTGCCAGCTCACCGGTACGGGGTTACAATGAGCAGTTCTTC; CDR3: CASSPVRGYNEQFF
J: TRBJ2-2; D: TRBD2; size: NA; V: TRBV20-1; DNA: TGCAGTGCTAGAGTTGGGACTAGCGGCAACACCGGGGAGCTGTTTTTT; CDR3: CSARVGTSGNTGELFF
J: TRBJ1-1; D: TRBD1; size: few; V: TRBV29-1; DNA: TGCAGCGTTGAAAAGGGACAGGGGGACACTGAAGCTTTCTTT; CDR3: CSVEKGQGDTEAFF
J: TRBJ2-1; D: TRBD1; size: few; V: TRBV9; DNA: TGTGCCAGCAGCGTAGGCCTACCTATGGGACAGGGGGGACACACACACAATGAGCAGTTCTTC; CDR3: CASSVGLPMGQGGHTHNEQFF
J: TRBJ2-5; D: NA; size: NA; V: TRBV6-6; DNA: TGTGCCAGCACCCCGGTGTGGGCCAGTGAGGCCCAGTACTTC; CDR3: CASTPVWASEAQYF
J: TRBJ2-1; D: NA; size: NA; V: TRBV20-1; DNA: TGCAGCGCTAGAGTGGGGGCATGGTGGAACAATGAGCAGTTCTTC; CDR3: CSARVGAWWNNEQFF
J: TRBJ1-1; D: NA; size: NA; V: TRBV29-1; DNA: TGCAGCCCGACCCAACGGGACACTGAAGCTTTCTTT; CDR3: CSPTQRDTEAFF
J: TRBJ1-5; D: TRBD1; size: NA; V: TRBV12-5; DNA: TGTGCTAGTGGTTTCGGGGACAGGGGCAATCAGCCCCAGCATTTT; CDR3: CASGFGDRGNQPQHF
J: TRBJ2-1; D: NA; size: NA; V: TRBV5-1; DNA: TGCGCCAGCAGCTTGGGGGTAGTGACTATCACCTCCTACAATGAGCGGTTCTTC; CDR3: CASSLGVVTITSYNERFF
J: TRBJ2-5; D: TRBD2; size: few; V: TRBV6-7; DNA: TGTGCCAGCAGAACCGGGACTAGGAGTGAGACCCAGTACTTC; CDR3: CASRTGTRSETQYF
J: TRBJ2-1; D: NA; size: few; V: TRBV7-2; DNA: TGTGCCAGCAGCCCCAGTCGGGGGATGAATGAGCAGTTCTTC; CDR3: CASSPSRGMNEQFF
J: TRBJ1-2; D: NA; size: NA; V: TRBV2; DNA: TGTGCCAGCAGTGAAACGGGGGGGGCGGATGGCTACACCTTC; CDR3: CASSETGGADGYTF
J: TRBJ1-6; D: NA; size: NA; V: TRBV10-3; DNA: TGTGCCATCGGGGGCACGGCGGATTCACCCCTCCACTTT; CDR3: CAIGGTADSPLHF
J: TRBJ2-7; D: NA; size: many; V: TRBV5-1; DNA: TGCGCCAGCAGCGCGGGACTCGGCTTCTACGAGCAGTACTTC; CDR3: CASSAGLGFYEQYF
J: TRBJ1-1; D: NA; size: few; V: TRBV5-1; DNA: TGCGCCAGCAGGATGTCAGGGAACACTGAAGCTTTCTTT; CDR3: CASRMSGNTEAFF
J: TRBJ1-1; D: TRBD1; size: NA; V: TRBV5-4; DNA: TGTGCCAGCAGCGGGACAGGGGGCTTCTCTGAAGCTTTCTTT; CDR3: CASSGTGGFSEAFF
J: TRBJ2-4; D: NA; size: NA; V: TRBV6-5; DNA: TGTGCCAGCAGGGACACGATGGGGGTCATTCAGTACTTC; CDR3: CASRDTMGVIQYF
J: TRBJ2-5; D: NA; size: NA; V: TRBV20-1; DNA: TGCAGTGCTTATTGGGGGGCCCAAGAGACCCAGTACTTC; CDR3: CSAYWGAQETQYF
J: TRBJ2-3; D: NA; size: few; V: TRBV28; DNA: TGTGCCAGCGGCCGACAGTTATCTAATCGGCAGTATTTT; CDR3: CASGRQLSNRQYF
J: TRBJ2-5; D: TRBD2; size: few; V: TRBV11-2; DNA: TGTGCCAGCAGCTTAGGGGGACTAGCGGGGTGGTACCAAGAGACCCAGTACTTC; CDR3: CASSLGGLAGWYQETQYF
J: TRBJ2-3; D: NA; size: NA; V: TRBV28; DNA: TGTGCCAGCAGTTTAGGGGCGGGAACCCCGGGCACAGATACGCAGTATTTT; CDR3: CASSLGAGTPGTDTQYF
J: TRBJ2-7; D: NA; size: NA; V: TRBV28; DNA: TGTGCCAGCAGTCCCCCCCGACAGGTTCCGTCCTACAATGAGCAGTACTTC; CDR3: CASSPPRQVPSYNEQYF
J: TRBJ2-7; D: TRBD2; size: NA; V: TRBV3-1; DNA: TGTGCCAGCAGCCAAGAAGGCGGGAGGGCCGCCAATGAGCAGTACTTC; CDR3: CASSQEGGRAANEQYF
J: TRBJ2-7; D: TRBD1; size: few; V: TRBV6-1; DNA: TGTGCCAGCAGTGCCGGGACAGGGGCGACCAGTGAGCAGTACTTC; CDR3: CASSAGTGATSEQYF
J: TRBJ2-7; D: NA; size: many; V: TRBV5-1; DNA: TGCGCCAGCAGCTTGACAGGGAGCTCCTACGAGCAGTACTTC; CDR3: CASSLTGSSYEQYF
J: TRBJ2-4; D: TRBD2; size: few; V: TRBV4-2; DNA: TGTGCCAGCAGCCAAGCGGCCCCACTAGCGGGGGGGACCAAAAACATTCAGTACTTC; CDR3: CASSQAAPLAGGTKNIQYF
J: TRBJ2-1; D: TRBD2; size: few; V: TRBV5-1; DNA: TGCGCCAGTAGCCCTTTAGCGGGAGTGCGAAATGAGCAGTTCTTC; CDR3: CASSPLAGVRNEQFF
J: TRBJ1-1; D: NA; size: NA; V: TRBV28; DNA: TGTGCCAGCAGTTTATTCGGGGCCGAAGCTTTCTTT; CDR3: CASSLFGAEAFF
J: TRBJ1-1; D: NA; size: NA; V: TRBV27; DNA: TGTGCCAGCAGGGTGTGGGGTTCTGAAGCTTTCTTT; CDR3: CASRVWGSEAFF
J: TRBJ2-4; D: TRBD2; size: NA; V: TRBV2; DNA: TGTGCCAGCAACGGGCGGGAGCTAGCCAAAAACATTCAGTACTTC; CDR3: CASNGRELAKNIQYF
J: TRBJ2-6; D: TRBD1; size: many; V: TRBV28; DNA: TGTGCCAGCAGTCTGACAGGGACTGGGGCCAACGTCCTGACTTTC; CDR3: CASSLTGTGANVLTF
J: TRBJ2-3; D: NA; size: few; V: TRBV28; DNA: TGTGCCAGCAGTTTATCCCGGCTCACAGATACGCAGTATTTT; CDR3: CASSLSRLTDTQYF
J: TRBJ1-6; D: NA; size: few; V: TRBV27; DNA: TGTGCCAGCAAACACGATAATTCACCCCTCCACTTT; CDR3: CASKHDNSPLHF
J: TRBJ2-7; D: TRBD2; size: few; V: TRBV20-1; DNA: TGCAGTGCCGCTAGCCCGCGGGGGGGGCCGGGGGAGCAGTACTTC; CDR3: CSAASPRGGPGEQYF
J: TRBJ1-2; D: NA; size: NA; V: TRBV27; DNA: TGTGCCAGCAGTTTTCGTTGGGGAGGGGATGGCTACACCTTC; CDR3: CASSFRWGGDGYTF
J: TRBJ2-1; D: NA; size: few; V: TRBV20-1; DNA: TGCAGTGCTAGAGATGATGGCGGGCAGTTCTTC; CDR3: CSARDDGGQFF
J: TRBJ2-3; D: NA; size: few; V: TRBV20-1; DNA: TGCAGTGGGTGGGGGACCACAGATACGCAGTATTTT; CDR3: CSGWGTTDTQYF
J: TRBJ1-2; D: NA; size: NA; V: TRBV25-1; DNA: TGTGCCAGCAGTAGAAACCTCCTTCCGGGCTACACCTTC; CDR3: CASSRNLLPGYTF
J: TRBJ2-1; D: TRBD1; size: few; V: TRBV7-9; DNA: TGTGCCAGCAGTTTTTGGACAGGGAACCAGGAGAATGAGCAGTTCTTC; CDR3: CASSFWTGNQENEQFF
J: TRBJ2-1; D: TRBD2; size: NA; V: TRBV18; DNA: TGTGCCAGCTCTCCTAGCGGGAGGCCCTCCTACAATGAGCAGTTCTTC; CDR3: CASSPSGRPSYNEQFF
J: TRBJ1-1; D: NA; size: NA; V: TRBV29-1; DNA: TGCAGCGTAAGGGGAACGGGTGAAGCTTTCTTT; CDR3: CSVRGTGEAFF
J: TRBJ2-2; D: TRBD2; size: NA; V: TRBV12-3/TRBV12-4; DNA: TGTGCCAGCAGGCCGACTAGCGGGGGGGACACCGGGGAGCTGTTTTTT; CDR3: CASRPTSGGDTGELFF
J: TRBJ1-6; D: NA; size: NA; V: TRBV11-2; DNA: TGTGCCAGCAGCACGAGCTACAGGAAAGGCTATAATTCACCCCTCCACTTT; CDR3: CASSTSYRKGYNSPLHF
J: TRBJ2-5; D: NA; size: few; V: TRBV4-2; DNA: TGTGCCAGCAGCCAAGATTACCGTTCAAAAGAGACCCAGTACTTC; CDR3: CASSQDYRSKETQYF
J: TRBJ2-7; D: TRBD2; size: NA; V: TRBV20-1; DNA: TGCAGTGCCAAGGGACTAGCGGCAGCCTACGAGCAGTACTTC; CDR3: CSAKGLAAAYEQYF
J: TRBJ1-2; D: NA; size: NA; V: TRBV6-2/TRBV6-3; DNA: TGTGCCAGCAGCTCGACACCACACTATGGCTACACCTTC; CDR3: CASSSTPHYGYTF
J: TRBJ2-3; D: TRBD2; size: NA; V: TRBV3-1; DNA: TGTGCCAGCAGCCAAGCAACTAGCGGGAGGACCTCTAGCACAGATACGCAGTATTTT; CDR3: CASSQATSGRTSSTDTQYF